This T cell receptor beta chain originates from a study of cytomegalovirus exposure and HLA in healthy donors. Germline V gene lookup returns CDR1 LGHNA and CDR2 YNFKEQ. The length of the CDR3 is 17 residues. The V segment lost 0 bases and the J segment 10 bases; nucleotides outside the gene matches: 12. This clone was picked up one time. The target antigen is unknown. Study-level results: In a later analysis, TCR beta V- and J-gene trimming showed a link to a missense DCLRE1C variant.

Both 60 Vbeta primers and 13 Jbeta primers went into the PCR. TCRdb's copy holds only in-frame clones and misses some; the assay was immunoSEQ multiplex PCR. The top ten hold approximately 9.4% of the sample, which has approximately 40,000 clones, roughly 79% seen once. This receptor was identified in a middle-aged woman in good health and CMV-seronegative. Source material: PBMCs. The chain carries TRBV4-2 and TRBJ1-4; 9 positions match TRBD1. The CDR3 bases are TGTGCCAGCAGCCAAGATAGGGGGACAGGGTCTTATGGAAAACTGTTTTTT. Encoded protein: CASSQDRGTGSYGKLFF.